Presented here are 16 T cell receptor beta chains from one specimen sequenced in a study of monozygotic twins with inflammatory bowel disease. From its re-call of the 5' RACE reads, TCRdb lists each CDR3 protein once, without DNA. The data include 300,000 to 350,000 distinct CDR3 sequences; the top ten clones carry 2% to 2.5%. Sequencing used blood. Receptors originate from a human donor with ulcerative colitis or Crohn's disease, or a healthy co-twin of an affected twin (not recorded which).

The chain carries TRBV25-1 and TRBJ2-1; the D call of TRBD2 rests on TCRdb alone, since no DNA is present to check it. In germline, CDR1 is MGHDK, CDR2 SYGVNS. The CDR3 contains 16 residues. The CDR3 sequence: CASSKALPGGIHEQFF.

This chain connects TRBV25-1 to TRBJ2-5; TCRdb's assignment of TRBD1 cannot be checked, as there is no DNA. The CDR3 totals 13 residues. Germline V gene sequence: CDR1 MGHDK, CDR2 SYGVNS. This CDR3 reads CASMRGGRKTQYF.

This chain joins TRBV9 and TRBJ2-1; TCRdb designates TRBD2, a call that cannot be tested without DNA. Looked up from germline, CDR1 is SGDLS and CDR2 is YYNGEE. This CDR3 is 16 amino acids long. CDR3 loop: CASSVDTSGGAHEQFF. Using reference TRBV9 and TRBJ2-1 for the parts outside the CDR3, the full variable domain is DSGVTQTPKHLITATGQRVTLRCSPRSGDLSVYWYQQSLDQGLQFLIQYYNGEERAKGNILERFSAQQFPDLHSELNLSSLELGDSALYFCASSVDTSGGAHEQFFGPGTRLTVL.

The chain joins TRBV27 to TRBJ2-2; TCRdb's D call, TRBD1, is unchecked because there is no DNA. This CDR3 contains 14 residues. Germline V gene lookup returns CDR1 MNHEY and CDR2 SMNVEV (reference sequence). The chain's CDR3 is CASRLQGFTGELFF.

The gene calls are TRBV28 and TRBJ2-3; the D call from TCRdb, TRBD2, cannot be confirmed without DNA. Germline CDR1 is MDHEN and CDR2 is SYDVKM. The length of the CDR3 is 17 residues. The CDR3 spells CASSPLASETPRDTQYF.

This rearrangement joins TRBV11-2 to TRBJ2-5; TCRdb gives TRBD1 as the D gene, but with no DNA this cannot be confirmed. The length of the CDR3 is 14 residues. Germline values: CDR1 SGHAT, CDR2 FQNNGV. CDR3 amino acids: CASSLDPGIQTQYF.

The rearrangement links TRBV5-6 to TRBJ2-2; TCRdb picks TRBD2, but there is no DNA to check that call. Germline V lookup: CDR1 SGHDT, CDR2 YYEEEE. The CDR3 consists of 19 residues. CDR3 residues: CASSSGTSGGGYMDGELFF. Full variable domain (outside the CDR3, taken from reference TRBV5-6 and TRBJ2-2): DAGVTQSPTHLIKTRGQQVTLRCSPKSGHDTVSWYQQALGQGPQFIFQYYEEEERQRGNFPDRFSGHQFPNYSSELNVNALLLGDSALYLCASSSGTSGGGYMDGELFFGEGSRLTVL.

The V gene is TRBV10-3, the J gene TRBJ2-7; the TCRdb D gene call, TRBD1, has no DNA to confirm it. CDR3 size: 14 residues. Germline V gene lookup returns CDR1 ENHRY and CDR2 SYGVKD. The CDR3 spells CAISEVGTVYEQYF.

The chain joins TRBV20-1 to TRBJ2-2; the TRBD1 assignment by TCRdb is unverifiable without DNA. The CDR3 consists of 16 residues. Germline V CDR1 and CDR2: DFQATT, SNEGSKA (reference sequence). CDR3 loop: CSARVPGQGNTGELFF.

V and J are TRBV6-2 or TRBV6-3 and TRBJ2-3; with no DNA, the TCRdb D assignment of TRBD2 cannot be verified. CDR3 size: 19 residues. Germline V gene sequence: CDR1 MNHEY, CDR2 SVGEGT. The CDR3 reads CASRPFSSGGLIAADTQYF.

The V and J genes are TRBV5-1 and TRBJ2-5. The CDR3 consists of 14 residues. CDR1 is SGHRS and CDR2 is YFSETQ in the germline V gene. CDR3 in amino acids: CASSLSTRQETQYF. Together with reference TRBV5-1 and TRBJ2-5, the CDR3 gives the full variable domain: KAGVTQTPRYLIKTRGQQVTLSCSPISGHRSVSWYQQTPGQGLQFLFEYFSETQRNKGNFPGRFSGRQFSNSRSEMNVSTLELGDSALYLCASSLSTRQETQYFGPGTRLLVL.

The chain carries TRBV5-1 and TRBJ2-7. The CDR3 totals 17 residues. Germline V gene lookup returns CDR1 SGHRS and CDR2 YFSETQ. CDR3 amino acids: CASSLKALQTSIYEQYF.

This chain joins TRBV11-2 and TRBJ2-1; TCRdb's D gene call, TRBD1, goes unchecked for lack of DNA. The CDR3 runs to 16 residues. Germline values: CDR1 SGHAT, CDR2 FQNNGV. This CDR3 reads CASSLDAGAFNNEQFF.

The V and J genes are TRBV5-1 and TRBJ2-1; TCRdb proposes TRBD2, but this gene call is untestable without DNA. The CDR3 runs 15 residues. Germline V gene lookup returns CDR1 SGHRS and CDR2 YFSETQ. The CDR3 sequence: CASSSLTSASNEQFF. The variable domain in full, completed from reference TRBV5-1 and TRBJ2-1, reads KAGVTQTPRYLIKTRGQQVTLSCSPISGHRSVSWYQQTPGQGLQFLFEYFSETQRNKGNFPGRFSGRQFSNSRSEMNVSTLELGDSALYLCASSSLTSASNEQFFGPGTRLTVL.

J is TRBJ1-3 and V is TRBV5-4; TCRdb selects TRBD1, and the lack of DNA leaves this call unchecked. In germline, CDR1 is SGHNT, CDR2 YYREEE (reference sequence). This CDR3 has 14 residues. The CDR3 reads CASSLDRVGNTIYF.

The CDR3 protein is CASSVFVTGGNNQPQHF. The genes are TRBV6-1 and TRBJ1-5; TCRdb lists TRBD1, though no DNA is available to test this call. This CDR3 is 17 amino acids long. From germline, CDR1 is MNHNS and CDR2 SASEGT.